The rows below give T cell receptor beta chains drawn from one sample of a study of T cells in tumors after PD-1 blockade. Clones were sequenced by immunoSEQ multiplex PCR, and TCRdb holds only the in-frame ones, with some missing. Found here are approximately 30,000 clones, roughly four fifths of them singletons; the top ten hold under 50%. The sample here was PBMCs, taken after anti-PD-1 treatment. These receptor sequences come from a human donor with basal cell carcinoma. The CDR3 runs from the conserved cysteine through the conserved F or W. D genes are given only for firm matches. The size field is filled for only some rows; it gives once, few, many or a size class.

d_call	v_call	j_call	clone_size	cdr3_aa	cdr3_nt
NA	TRBV11-3	TRBJ2-7	NA	CASSTPGRKATYEQYF	TGTGCCAGCAGCACGCCGGGACGGAAGGCAACCTACGAGCAGTACTTC
NA	TRBV19	TRBJ1-4	NA	CASSIGGIANEKLFF	TGTGCCAGTAGTATAGGAGGGATCGCTAATGAAAAACTGTTTTTT
TRBD1	TRBV19	TRBJ2-2	NA	CASSARRGSNTGELFF	TGTGCCAGTAGTGCTCGCAGGGGGTCCAACACCGGGGAGCTGTTTTTT
NA	TRBV18	TRBJ2-3	NA	CASSPLPPTDTQYF	TGTGCCAGCTCACCACTACCCCCGACAGATACGCAGTATTTT
NA	TRBV30	TRBJ2-7	NA	CAWSRGGLSYEQYF	TGTGCCTGGAGTCGTGGGGGCCTCTCCTACGAGCAGTACTTC
TRBD1	TRBV5-1	TRBJ1-1	NA	CASSFGTGSFTEAFF	TGCGCCAGCAGCTTCGGGACAGGGAGTTTCACTGAAGCTTTCTTT
NA	TRBV12-3/TRBV12-4	TRBJ2-7	NA	CASSLGGGEQYF	TGTGCCAGCAGTTTAGGAGGTGGCGAGCAGTACTTC
TRBD1	TRBV7-2	TRBJ1-5	NA	CASSSGQGMQPQHF	TGTGCCAGCAGCTCCGGACAGGGGATGCAGCCCCAGCATTTT
TRBD2	TRBV7-2	TRBJ2-7	NA	CASSLKAGGLEQYF	TGTGCCAGCAGCTTAAAGGCGGGAGGGCTGGAGCAGTACTTC
NA	TRBV2	TRBJ1-1	NA	CASILRNENTEAFF	TGTGCCAGCATCTTACGAAACGAGAACACTGAAGCTTTCTTT
NA	TRBV5-4	TRBJ1-2	NA	CASSLHDRVNYGYTF	TGTGCCAGCAGCTTGCATGATAGGGTTAACTATGGCTACACCTTC
TRBD1	TRBV25-1	TRBJ2-7	NA	CASSRTGSSYEQYF	TGTGCCAGCAGCAGGACAGGGAGCTCCTACGAGCAGTACTTC
TRBD2	TRBV24-1	TRBJ2-3	NA	CATSEVLAGDLADTQYF	TGTGCCACCAGCGAAGTCTTAGCGGGAGATTTGGCAGATACGCAGTATTTT
TRBD2	TRBV10-3	TRBJ2-3	NA	CAISAGLGTDTQYF	TGTGCCATCAGTGCGGGACTAGGCACAGATACGCAGTATTTT
NA	TRBV7-2	TRBJ2-3	NA	CASSLAGGGPTDTQYF	TGTGCCAGCAGCTTAGCCGGTGGCGGGCCCACAGATACGCAGTATTTT
NA	TRBV15	TRBJ2-3	NA	CATSRDPADTQYF	TGTGCCACCAGCAGAGATCCAGCGGATACGCAGTATTTT
NA	TRBV11-3	TRBJ1-2	few	CASSSEGRTNYGYTF	TGTGCCAGCAGCTCCGAGGGGCGCACGAACTATGGCTACACCTTC
NA	TRBV9	TRBJ2-1	NA	CASSPSGVYNEQFF	TGTGCCAGCAGCCCCTCAGGTGTCTACAATGAGCAGTTCTTC
NA	TRBV12-5	TRBJ2-3	NA	CASGWDSTDTQYF	TGTGCTAGTGGTTGGGACTCCACAGATACGCAGTATTTT
NA	TRBV27	TRBJ2-2	NA	CASSIQGTANTGELFF	TGTGCCAGCAGTATACAGGGAACCGCGAACACCGGGGAGCTGTTTTTT
TRBD2	TRBV3-1/TRBV3-2	TRBJ2-1	NA	CASSPTRTSGGANRKFF	TGTGCCAGCAGCCCTACTCGGACTAGCGGGGGGGCAAATCGCAAGTTCTTC
NA	TRBV12-5	TRBJ2-3	NA	CASGLSDGDTQYF	TGTGCTAGTGGTTTGTCGGACGGTGATACGCAGTATTTT
NA	TRBV14	TRBJ1-2	NA	CASSPPQGLEGGYTF	TGTGCCAGCAGCCCTCCCCAGGGATTGGAGGGTGGCTACACCTTC
TRBD1	TRBV24-1	TRBJ1-5	NA	CATSDSDRGLNQPQHF	TGTGCCACCAGTGACTCGGACAGGGGGCTCAATCAGCCCCAGCATTTT
NA	TRBV5-4	TRBJ1-2	once	CASSLRQQYPDGYTF	TGTGCCAGCAGCTTGAGACAACAATACCCGGATGGCTACACCTTC
NA	TRBV4-3	TRBJ1-5	NA	CASSQVPGRGNQPQHF	TGCGCCAGCAGCCAAGTGCCGGGCAGGGGCAATCAGCCCCAGCATTTT
NA	TRBV5-4	TRBJ1-2	NA	CASSYQYGYTF	TGTGCCAGCAGCTACCAGTATGGCTACACCTTC
NA	TRBV30	TRBJ2-6	few	CAWSHKQSGANVLTF	TGTGCCTGGAGTCACAAACAATCTGGGGCCAACGTCCTGACTTTC
NA	TRBV6-5	TRBJ1-2	NA	CASTLGGHYYGYTF	TGTGCCAGCACCCTAGGGGGACACTACTATGGCTACACCTTC
NA	TRBV10-3	TRBJ2-5	NA	CASGRRGSRKETQYF	TGTGCCAGCGGCAGGAGGGGGTCCCGAAAAGAGACCCAGTACTTC
TRBD2	TRBV4-3	TRBJ2-1	NA	CASSRTILAGRRNEQFF	TGCGCCAGCAGCCGCACTATACTAGCGGGCCGTAGGAATGAGCAGTTCTTC
TRBD2	TRBV5-1	TRBJ2-7	NA	CASSLEASGRAAYEQYF	TGCGCCAGCAGCTTGGAGGCAAGCGGGAGGGCCGCCTACGAGCAGTACTTC
NA	TRBV5-1	TRBJ1-2	once	CASQAQTGAYGYTF	TGCGCCAGCCAAGCCCAAACCGGGGCCTATGGCTACACCTTC
TRBD1	TRBV15	TRBJ2-3	NA	CATRTRWTGPSDTQYF	TGTGCCACCCGAACAAGATGGACAGGACCTTCGGATACGCAGTATTTT
NA	TRBV10-3	TRBJ1-4	NA	CAISDPRGGATNEKLFF	TGTGCCATCAGTGACCCGAGGGGGGGGGCAACTAATGAAAAACTGTTTTTT
TRBD1	TRBV11-3	TRBJ1-2	NA	CASSAGTATNYGYTF	TGTGCCAGCAGCGCGGGGACAGCGACCAACTATGGCTACACCTTC
NA	TRBV28	TRBJ1-2	NA	CASSFRGRNYGYTF	TGTGCCAGCAGCTTCAGGGGTCGAAACTATGGCTACACCTTC
NA	TRBV11-3	TRBJ2-2	NA	CASSSLWGRRTGELFF	TGTGCCAGCAGCTCTCTTTGGGGGAGAAGGACCGGGGAGCTGTTTTTT
NA	TRBV27	TRBJ1-2	NA	CASSLNSQTYGYTF	TGTGCCAGCAGTTTGAACAGTCAGACCTATGGCTACACCTTC
TRBD2	TRBV6-2/TRBV6-3	TRBJ2-7	NA	CASSSIGAGSPEQYF	TGTGCCAGCAGTTCCATCGGAGCGGGATCGCCCGAGCAGTACTTC
TRBD1	TRBV7-9	TRBJ2-7	NA	CASSLWDRPYEQYF	TGTGCCAGCAGCCTATGGGACAGACCCTACGAGCAGTACTTC
NA	TRBV2	TRBJ1-1	NA	CASSVDRHYEAFF	TGTGCCAGCAGCGTTGACAGGCACTATGAAGCTTTCTTT
TRBD1	TRBV3-1/TRBV3-2	TRBJ2-3	NA	CASSERDRGADTQYF	TGTGCCAGCAGCGAACGGGACAGGGGAGCAGATACGCAGTATTTT
NA	TRBV6-5	TRBJ2-2	NA	CASYYAGELFF	TGTGCCAGCTACTACGCCGGGGAGCTGTTTTTT
NA	TRBV19	TRBJ1-4	few	CASSIEEGTVRKLFF	TGTGCCAGTAGTATAGAGGAGGGAACCGTGAGAAAACTGTTTTTT
TRBD1	TRBV28	TRBJ1-6	NA	CASRTPTGIAGSPLHF	TGTGCCAGCAGGACGCCGACAGGGATCGCGGGTTCACCCCTCCACTTT
NA	TRBV7-9	TRBJ1-2	NA	CASSLAQNRNAYGYTF	TGTGCCAGCAGCTTAGCGCAGAACAGAAATGCCTATGGCTACACCTTC
TRBD2	TRBV7-3	TRBJ2-3	NA	CASSLDGGGTDTQYF	TGTGCCAGCAGCTTAGATGGCGGGGGAACAGATACGCAGTATTTT
NA	TRBV29-1	TRBJ1-2	NA	CSVTAGGGSGYTF	TGCAGCGTTACGGCGGGGGGCGGTAGTGGCTACACCTTC
NA	TRBV28	TRBJ2-5	NA	CASSYRASQETQYF	TGTGCCAGCAGTTATCGGGCCTCACAAGAGACCCAGTACTTC
NA	TRBV10-3	TRBJ1-3	NA	CAISESLSGSLYTIYF	TGTGCCATCAGTGAGTCCCTCTCAGGGAGTTTGTACACCATATATTTT
TRBD1	TRBV5-5	TRBJ2-5	NA	CASSLAGGPLQTQYF	TGTGCCAGCAGCTTGGCAGGGGGTCCATTACAGACCCAGTACTTC